This TCR beta chain was sequenced during a study of T-cell reconstitution after alpha-beta-depleted transplantation in children. Unique molecular identifiers were built into the TCRbeta library. TCRdb independently ran MiXCR on the PCR reads; one entry per CDR3 protein. The profile covers roughly 500,000 distinct CDR3 sequences, with roughly 33% appearing a single time and around 2.4% taken by the ten largest. There are a few counts of this clonotype. V was clipped by 0 bases and J by 7 bases, with 7 bases between them. Per germline, CDR1 SEHNR and CDR2 FQNEAQ (reference sequence). This CDR3 is 12 amino acids long.

The chain couples TRBV7-9 to TRBJ2-7; D not certain. This receptor was taken from a human donor who donated a stem cell graft to a child with aplastic anemia. The material was PBMCs from the stem cell graft donor, obtained from the stem cell graft. CDR3 region: CASSLAVVEQYF. CDR3 bases: TGTGCCAGCAGCTTAGCGGTGGTAGAGCAGTACTTC.